Listed below are T cell receptor beta chains from one sample, sequenced in a study of blood T cell repertoires in COVID-19. Only in-frame clones appear in the TCRdb table, and some are missing; sequencing was by immunoSEQ multiplex PCR. The sample contains a few hundred thousand clones, approximately 80% of which appear only once. The sequenced material came from peripheral blood. The source of these receptors is an elderly man with acute or convalescent COVID-19. Each CDR3 is given with its conserved first and last residue. A D gene is named only where the DNA matches it firmly. The size entry is marked missing in some rows and otherwise reads once, few, many or a size class.

D,J,V,size,CDR3,DNA
TRBD1,TRBJ1-2,TRBV5-1,.,CASSSGTGRDGYTF,TGCGCCAGCAGCTCAGGGACAGGGAGGGACGGCTACACCTTC
TRBD2,TRBJ2-5,TRBV7-6,.,CASSLGGLAGETQYF,TGTGCCAGCAGCTTAGGGGGACTAGCGGGAGAGACCCAGTACTTC
.,TRBJ2-6,TRBV19,.,CASSPRRRAGANVLTF,TGTGCCAGTAGTCCGCGTCGGCGGGCTGGGGCCAACGTCCTGACTTTC
.,TRBJ2-1,TRBV18,.,CASSLSGSNEQFF,TGTGCCAGCTCCCTCTCGGGAAGCAATGAGCAGTTCTTC
TRBD1,TRBJ2-1,TRBV27,.,CASSTGQPNEQFF,TGTGCCAGCAGTACGGGACAGCCGAACGAGCAGTTCTTC
.,TRBJ2-3,TRBV3-1/TRBV3-2,.,CASSQDGYYTDTQYF,TGTGCCAGCAGCCAAGACGGGTACTACACAGATACGCAGTATTTT
TRBD1,TRBJ1-5,TRBV6-2/TRBV6-3,.,CASSPRTGGLNQPQHF,TGTGCCAGCAGCCCTCGGACAGGGGGCCTCAATCAGCCCCAGCATTTT
.,TRBJ2-7,TRBV10-3,.,CAIRPDRLLSYEQYF,TGTGCCATCAGGCCCGACAGGCTTCTCTCCTACGAGCAGTACTTC
TRBD1,TRBJ1-5,TRBV19,few,CASRMTLNRGSYSNQPQHF,TGTGCCAGTAGGATGACCCTAAACAGGGGATCTTATAGCAATCAGCCCCAGCATTTT
TRBD1,TRBJ1-1,TRBV30,few,CAWSPLGQGATEAFF,TGTGCCTGGAGTCCTCTCGGACAGGGGGCCACTGAAGCTTTCTTT
TRBD1,TRBJ1-1,TRBV25-1,once,CASSAHRDRLDTEAFF,TGTGCCAGCAGTGCCCACCGGGACAGGCTTGACACTGAAGCTTTCTTT
TRBD1,TRBJ1-2,TRBV19,.,CASSTRQGSTYGYTF,TGTGCCAGTAGTACCCGACAGGGGAGTACCTATGGCTACACCTTC
.,TRBJ1-5,TRBV28,few,CASSRRGVQPQHF,TGTGCCAGCAGTCGGCGGGGTGTTCAGCCCCAGCATTTT